Below, 17 T cell receptor beta chains from the same sample are listed, as sequenced in a study of T cells in Graves' hyperthyroidism and ophthalmopathy (dated by TCRdb to between 2018 and 2021). Library generation was performed with multiplex PCR. The reads were generated on an Illumina HiSeq 2000. The TCR beta CDR3 regions were amplified from RNA transcripts. For the first round of RT-PCR on the TCR CDR3, the HTBI primer set was used together with the Qiagen OneStep RT-PCR kit. The public reads were reprocessed in TCRdb via fastp at Q25 and MiXCR, keeping in-frame beta chains. Rows are unified per CDR3 protein, each entry keeping the most common DNA and genes. The sample profile shows fewer than 450,000 distinct CDR3 sequences; about 18% of them were found once. The ten largest clones capture around a third of the sample. Material: blood. These receptors all come from a woman aged 25-40 years with Graves' hyperthyroidism that later progressed to Graves' ophthalmopathy.

This chain connects TRBV30 to TRBJ2-5; TRBD2 agrees at 9 bases. CDR1 and CDR2 (germline): GTSNPN, SVGIG (reference sequence). This CDR3 spans 15 amino acids. Trimming removed 4 bases from V and 4 bases from J; junction bases left unmatched: 10. The CDR3 DNA sequence: TGTGCCTGGACTTTACTCGCGGGGGGGCCAGAGACCCAGTACTTC. Translating gives CAWTLLAGGPETQYF.

This clonotype was observed a few times. The chain links TRBV27 to TRBJ1-6; 7 bases line up with TRBD1. V lost 4 bases to trimming and J lost 7 bases; unmatched junction nucleotides: 13. The CDR3 sequence is 17 residues long. Germline V gene lookup returns CDR1 MNHEY and CDR2 SMNVEV (reference sequence). CDR3 loop: CASSSRILGQKNSPLHF. In DNA, the CDR3 is TGTGCCAGCAGTTCGCGAATCCTGGGACAGAAAAATTCACCCCTCCACTTT.

Ten or more counts support this clonotype. The rearrangement links TRBV3-1 to TRBJ1-2; 7 nucleotides agree with TRBD1. This CDR3 has 16 amino acids. The junction had 10 bases not matched to a gene; V was cut back by 6 bases and J by 0 bases. Germline-derived CDR1 and CDR2 are LGHDT and YNNKEL (reference sequence). The CDR3 region has the DNA TGTGCCAGCAGACCTGGACAGGCCCTATCTAACTATGGCTACACCTTC. This sequence encodes CASRPGQALSNYGYTF.

In this sample, this clonotype turned up many times. The rearrangement joins TRBV18 to TRBJ1-4, with D uncertain. CDR1 is KGHSH and CDR2 is LQKENI in the germline V gene. V shed 9 bases and J shed 12 bases, with 29 bases lying between them. This CDR3 has 16 amino acids. CDR3 residues: CASRGGLFGEITELFF. The CDR3 DNA follows: TGTGCCAGTCGGGGAGGACTCTTCGGGGAGATCACGGAACTGTTTTTT.

This clonotype was seen many times. This chain links TRBV11-3 with TRBJ2-3; no clear D gene. Trimming pared 1 base from V and 5 bases from J, leaving 13 bases between. Germline CDR1 is SGHNT and CDR2 is YENEEA. The CDR3 consists of 15 residues. The CDR3, as DNA: TGTGCCAGCAGCTTAGCACCCATTGGCGGAGATACGCAGTATTTT. It is translated as CASSLAPIGGDTQYF.

This clonotype was seen at least ten times. V and J are TRBV28 and TRBJ2-2, with 8 bases matching TRBD2. After removal of 7 bases from V and 1 base from J, the junction contained 20 bases not matched to a gene. CDR3 length: 20 residues. Per germline, CDR1 MDHEN and CDR2 SYDVKM. The CDR3 sequence: CASTNRGGGPVYKNTGELFF. The CDR3 region has the DNA TGTGCCAGCACTAACCGGGGGGGAGGGCCCGTTTACAAGAACACCGGGGAGCTGTTTTTT. The full variable domain, in which reference TRBV28 and TRBJ2-2 provide the parts outside the CDR3, is DVKVTQSSRYLVKRTGEKVFLECVQDMDHENMFWYRQDPGLGLRLIYFSYDVKMKEKGDIPEGYSVSREKKERFSLILESASTNQTSMYLCASTNRGGGPVYKNTGELFFGEGSRLTVL.

V and J are TRBV6-4 and TRBJ1-1; TRBD1 matches at 8 bases. The V gene's germline CDR1 is MRHNA and CDR2 SNTAGT. With 3 bases clipped from V and 5 bases from J, the junction kept 5 bases outside the gene matches. The CDR3 runs to 14 residues. CDR3 sequence reads: CASSEGQGATEAFF. CDR3 in DNA: TGTGCCAGCAGTGAAGGCCAGGGGGCAACTGAAGCTTTCTTT.

In its sample, this clonotype was seen many times. The V call is TRBV3-1, the J call TRBJ2-1; 14 nucleotides align to TRBD2. Germline V gives CDR1 LGHDT, CDR2 YNNKEL (reference sequence). Trimming at V came to 5 bases and at J to 13 bases, leaving 13 bases not matched to a gene. The CDR3 loop spans 16 amino acids. The CDR3 nucleotides are TGTGCCAGCAGCTTGACGAACGAGGGACTAGCGGGAGACCAGTTCTTC. Residues: CASSLTNEGLAGDQFF.

This clonotype was seen ten or more times. The rearrangement uses TRBV19 and TRBJ2-1; 7 bases are shared with TRBD1. Germline V gene data show CDR1 as LNHDA and CDR2 as SQIVND (reference sequence). V lost 5 bases and J lost 0; bases outside the gene matches: 13. The length of the CDR3 is 18 residues. For the CDR3, the DNA is TGTGCCAGTAGTGCCGTGCCGGGACAGAGAAGCTCCTACAATGAGCAGTTCTTC. Translating gives CASSAVPGQRSSYNEQFF.

Comment on this clonotype: This may be a read error: a much more frequent sequence differs by one nucleotide. This chain links TRBV6-1 with TRBJ2-1; D not resolved. Germline V gives CDR1 MNHNS, CDR2 SASEGT. V was cut by 4 bases and J by 2 bases, with 12 bases left in between. This CDR3 spans 15 amino acids. This CDR3 is CASSGATGAYNEQFF. DNA for the CDR3: TGTGCCAGCAGTGGAGCGACGGGTGCCTACAATGAGCAGTTCTTC.

This clonotype was seen ten or more times. The V gene is TRBV7-9, the J gene TRBJ1-2; weak D call: TRBD1 (5 bases). CDR3 length equals 14 residues. V dropped 3 bases and J dropped 4 bases, with 12 bases sitting between them. Germline V lookup: CDR1 SEHNR, CDR2 FQNEAQ (reference sequence). The CDR3 sequence: CASSFQTVFYGYTF. The CDR3 DNA reads TGTGCCAGCAGCTTCCAGACAGTCTTCTATGGCTACACCTTC.

This clonotype occurred a few times. The chain carries TRBV7-2 and TRBJ2-1; D unclear. Germline loops: CDR1 SGHTA, CDR2 FQGNSA. Trimming left V 5 bases short and J 8 bases short, with 13 bases between. The length of the CDR3 is 13 residues. The CDR3 coding sequence is TGTGCCAGCAGCCTCCTTCATGGCGATGAGCAGTTCTTC. Translating it yields CASSLLHGDEQFF.

The genes are TRBV27 and TRBJ1-2, with D tentatively TRBD1 (5 bases). CDR3 length: 16 amino acids. V lost 3 bases, J lost 3 bases, and 17 bases lay in between. The germline gives CDR1 MNHEY, CDR2 SMNVEV (reference sequence). The CDR3 DNA reads as TGTGCCAGCAGTTTGACCAGGGCCGCCGGGCACTATGGCTACACCTTC. This codes for CASSLTRAAGHYGYTF.

This clonotype was picked up many times. This chain connects TRBV27 to TRBJ2-7, with 7 bases that match TRBD2. Germline CDR1 is MNHEY and CDR2 is SMNVEV (reference sequence). The CDR3 length is 13 residues. Trimming at V came to 6 bases and at J to 2 bases, leaving 4 bases not matched to a gene. In nucleotides, the CDR3 is TGTGCCAGCAGCTGGGGGGGACCCTACGAGCAGTACTTC. Its protein product is CASSWGGPYEQYF.

Many counts were recorded for this clonotype. This sequence joins TRBV18 and TRBJ1-1; D uncertain. Germline CDR1 reads KGHSH; CDR2 reads LQKENI. This CDR3 has 13 residues. The V and J ends lost 2 bases and 4 bases respectively, with 8 bases between them. CDR3 amino acids: CASSPGEPTEAFF. The CDR3 nucleotides are TGTGCCAGCTCACCAGGGGAGCCCACTGAAGCTTTCTTT.

This clonotype was detected only a few times. The gene calls are TRBV19 and TRBJ2-5; D uncertain. V was trimmed by 5 bases and J by 1 base, leaving 14 bases between them. Germline V CDR1 and CDR2: LNHDA, SQIVND (reference sequence). The CDR3 covers 15 residues. CDR3 DNA: TGTGCCAGTAGTCTCTTTTACTCAAGCCAAGAGACCCAGTACTTC. Amino acids: CASSLFYSSQETQYF.

V gene TRBV18 combines with J gene TRBJ2-3; no clear D. Trimming shortened V by 3 bases and J by 2 bases, and 6 bases separated the two germline ends. The germline gives CDR1 KGHSH, CDR2 LQKENI. CDR3 length: 13 residues. The chain's CDR3 is CASSPGHTDTQYF. In DNA form, the CDR3 reads TGTGCCAGCTCACCGGGCCACACAGATACGCAGTATTTT.